The T cell receptor beta chain described here comes from a study of cytomegalovirus exposure and HLA in healthy donors. The PCR ran on 60 Vbeta and 13 Jbeta primers. Produced via immunoSEQ multiplex PCR; TCRdb's table is partial and in-frame only. Among 90,000 to 140,000 clones listed, almost 70% were seen once. CDR1 is SGHTA and CDR2 is FQGNSA in the germline V gene. The CDR3 is made up of 15 amino acids. V lost 1 base and J lost 8; bases outside the gene matches: 7. The chain couples TRBV7-2 to TRBJ1-1; 10 bases line up with TRBD1. What was sequenced was PBMCs. This receptor was obtained from a man between 25 and 39 years old in good health and CMV-seronegative. CDR3 protein: CASSLDDRGQGEAFF. CDR3 nucleotides: TGTGCCAGCAGCTTAGACGATAGGGGACAGGGGGAAGCTTTCTTT. Filled out from reference TRBV7-2 and TRBJ1-1, the complete variable domain reads GAGVSQSPSNKVTEKGKDVELRCDPISGHTALYWYRQSLGQGLEFLIYFQGNSAPDKSGLPSDRFSAERTGGSVSTLTIQRTQQEDSAVYLCASSLDDRGQGEAFFGQGTRLTVV.